Detailed here is one T cell receptor (beta chain). RNA was extracted with the RNeasy kit, and a quantity of roughly 0.5 to 1 ug was reverse transcribed using random hexamers. One entry per CDR3 protein results from TCRdb running MiXCR on the immunoSEQ multiplex PCR reads. The table records some 130,000 distinct CDR3 sequences, approximately 95% of them present only once. This sample stems from a study of CD8 T cells in Susac syndrome. Study-level background: When their blood was taken, the Susac syndrome patients had either not yet had any therapy, were taking corticosteroids, or were taking intravenous immunoglobulin alone.

CDR3 size: 17 residues. V dropped 1 base and J dropped 3; count of bases not matched to a gene: 9. Sequenced: CD8+ T cells from PBMCs. This receptor was identified in a human donor with Susac syndrome. V usage is TRBV12-3 or TRBV12-4 and J usage is TRBJ1-5; 7 nucleotides agree with TRBD1. CDR3 protein: CASSLESETGYNQPQHF. The CDR3 DNA sequence: TGTGCCAGCAGTTTAGAATCCGAGACAGGGTACAATCAGCCCCAGCATTTT.